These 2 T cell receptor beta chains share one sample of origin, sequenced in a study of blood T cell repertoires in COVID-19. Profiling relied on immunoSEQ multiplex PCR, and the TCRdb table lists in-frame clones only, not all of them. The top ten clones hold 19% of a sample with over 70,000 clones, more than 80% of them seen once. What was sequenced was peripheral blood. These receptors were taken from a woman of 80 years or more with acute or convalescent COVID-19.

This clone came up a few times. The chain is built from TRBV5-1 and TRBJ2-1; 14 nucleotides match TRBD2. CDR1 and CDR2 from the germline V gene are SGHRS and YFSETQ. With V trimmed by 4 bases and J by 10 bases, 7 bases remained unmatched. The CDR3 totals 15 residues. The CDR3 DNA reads TGCGCCAGCAGCGAGGGACTAGCGGGAGCGGGCGAGCAGTTCTTC. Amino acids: CASSEGLAGAGEQFF.

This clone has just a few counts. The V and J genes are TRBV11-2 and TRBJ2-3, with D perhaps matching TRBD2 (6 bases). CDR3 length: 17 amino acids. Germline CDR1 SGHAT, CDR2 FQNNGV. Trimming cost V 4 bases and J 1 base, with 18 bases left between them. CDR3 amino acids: CASSSEPLGGGTDTQYF. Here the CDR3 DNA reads TGTGCCAGCAGCTCAGAGCCACTAGGCGGGGGCACAGATACGCAGTATTTT.